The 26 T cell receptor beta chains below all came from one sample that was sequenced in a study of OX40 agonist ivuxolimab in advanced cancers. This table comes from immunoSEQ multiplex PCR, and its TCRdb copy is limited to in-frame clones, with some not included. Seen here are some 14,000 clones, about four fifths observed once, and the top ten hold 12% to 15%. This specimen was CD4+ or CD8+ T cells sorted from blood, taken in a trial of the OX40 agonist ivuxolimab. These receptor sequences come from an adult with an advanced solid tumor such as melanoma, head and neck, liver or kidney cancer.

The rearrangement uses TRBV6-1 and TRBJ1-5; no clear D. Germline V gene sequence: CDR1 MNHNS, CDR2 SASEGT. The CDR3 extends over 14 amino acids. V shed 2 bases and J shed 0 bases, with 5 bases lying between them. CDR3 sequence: CASSEFGSNQPQHF. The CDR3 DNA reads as TGTGCCAGCAGTGAATTCGGTAGCAATCAGCCCCAGCATTTT.

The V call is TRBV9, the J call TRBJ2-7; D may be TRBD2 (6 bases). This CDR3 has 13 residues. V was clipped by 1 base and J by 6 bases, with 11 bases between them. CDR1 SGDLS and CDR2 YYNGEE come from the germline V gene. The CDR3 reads CASSVPGRTEQYF. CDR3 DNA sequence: TGTGCCAGCAGCGTACCAGGGAGGACCGAGCAGTACTTC.

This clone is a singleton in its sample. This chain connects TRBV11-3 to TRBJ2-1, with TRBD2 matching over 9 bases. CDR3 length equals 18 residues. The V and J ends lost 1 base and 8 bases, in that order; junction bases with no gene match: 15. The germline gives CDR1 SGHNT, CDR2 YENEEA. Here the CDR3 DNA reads TGTGCCAGCAGCTTAGGCTCCCCTTATAGCGGGAGAGGAGATGAGCAGTTCTTC. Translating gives CASSLGSPYSGRGDEQFF.

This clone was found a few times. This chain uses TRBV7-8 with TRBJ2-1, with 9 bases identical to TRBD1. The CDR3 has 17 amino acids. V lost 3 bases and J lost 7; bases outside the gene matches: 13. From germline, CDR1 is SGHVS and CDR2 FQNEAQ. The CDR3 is CASSFPSGQGSANEQFF. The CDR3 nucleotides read TGTGCCAGCAGCTTCCCCTCGGGACAGGGATCGGCAAATGAGCAGTTCTTC.

The CDR3 region has the DNA TGTGCCAGCAGCTACCTGACAGGTCCTTACGAGCAGTACTTC. It translates to CASSYLTGPYEQYF. V usage is TRBV5-4 and J usage is TRBJ2-7; D may be TRBD1 (6 bases). Trimming took off 3 bases at V and 4 bases at J, with 14 bases between the two ends. Germline assignment: CDR1 SGHNT and CDR2 YYREEE (reference sequence). This CDR3 contains 14 residues.

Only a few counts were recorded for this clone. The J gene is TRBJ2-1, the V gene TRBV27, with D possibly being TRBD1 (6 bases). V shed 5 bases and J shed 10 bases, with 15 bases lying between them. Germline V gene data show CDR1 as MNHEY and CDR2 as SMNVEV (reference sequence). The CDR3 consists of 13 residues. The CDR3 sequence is CASSPSTGLEQFF. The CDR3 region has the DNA TGTGCCAGCAGTCCTTCGACAGGTTTAGAGCAGTTCTTC.

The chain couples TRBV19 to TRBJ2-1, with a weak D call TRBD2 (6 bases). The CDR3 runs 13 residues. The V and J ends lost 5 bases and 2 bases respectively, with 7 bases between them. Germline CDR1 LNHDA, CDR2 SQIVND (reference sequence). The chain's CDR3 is CASSWTTYNEQFF. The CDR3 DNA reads TGTGCCAGTAGTTGGACTACCTACAATGAGCAGTTCTTC. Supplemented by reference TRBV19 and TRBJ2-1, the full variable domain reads DGGITQSPKYLFRKEGQNVTLSCEQNLNHDAMYWYRQDPGQGLRLIYYSQIVNDFQKGDIAEGYSVSREKKESFPLTVTSAQKNPTAFYLCASSWTTYNEQFFGPGTRLTVL.

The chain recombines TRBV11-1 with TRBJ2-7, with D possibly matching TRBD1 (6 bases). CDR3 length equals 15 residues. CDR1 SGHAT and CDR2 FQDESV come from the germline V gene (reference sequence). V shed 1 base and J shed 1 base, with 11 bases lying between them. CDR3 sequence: CASSLDRVGSYEQYF. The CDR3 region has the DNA TGTGCCAGCAGCTTAGACAGGGTCGGTTCCTACGAGCAGTACTTC.

The CDR3 protein is CASRSGTDYEQYF. DNA of the CDR3: TGCGCCAGCAGGTCCGGGACAGACTACGAGCAGTACTTC. The chain recombines TRBV5-1 with TRBJ2-7, with TRBD1 matching 7 bases. The germline V gene encodes CDR1 SGHRS and CDR2 YFSETQ. CDR3 length equals 13 residues. V lost 5 bases, J lost 3 bases, and 5 bases stayed unmatched.

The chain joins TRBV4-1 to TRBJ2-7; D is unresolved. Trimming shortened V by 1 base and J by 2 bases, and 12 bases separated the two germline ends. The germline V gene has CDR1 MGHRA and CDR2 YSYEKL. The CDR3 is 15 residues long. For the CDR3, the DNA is TGCGCCAGCAGCCAAGCCCCTACGCGGACCTACGAGCAGTACTTC. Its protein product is CASSQAPTRTYEQYF.

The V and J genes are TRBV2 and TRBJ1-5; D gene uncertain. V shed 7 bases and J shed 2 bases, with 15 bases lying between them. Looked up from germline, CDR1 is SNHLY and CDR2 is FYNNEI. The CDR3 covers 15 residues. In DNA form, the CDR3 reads TGTGCCAGCAAAGCCCCTGACGAGGGCAATCAGCCCCAGCATTTT. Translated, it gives CASKAPDEGNQPQHF.

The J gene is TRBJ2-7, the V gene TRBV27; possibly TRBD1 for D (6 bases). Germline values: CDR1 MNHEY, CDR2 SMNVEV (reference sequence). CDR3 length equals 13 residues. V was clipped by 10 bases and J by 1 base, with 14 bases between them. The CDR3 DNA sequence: TGTGCCATCCGACGGGACATTTCCTACGAGCAGTACTTC. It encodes CAIRRDISYEQYF.

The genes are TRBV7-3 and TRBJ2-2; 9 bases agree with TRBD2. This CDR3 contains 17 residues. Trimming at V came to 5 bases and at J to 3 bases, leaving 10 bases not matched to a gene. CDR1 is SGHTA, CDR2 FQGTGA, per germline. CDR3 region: CASSPFEAGGHTGELFF. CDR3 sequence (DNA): TGTGCCAGCAGCCCATTTGAAGCGGGAGGTCACACCGGGGAGCTGTTTTTT.

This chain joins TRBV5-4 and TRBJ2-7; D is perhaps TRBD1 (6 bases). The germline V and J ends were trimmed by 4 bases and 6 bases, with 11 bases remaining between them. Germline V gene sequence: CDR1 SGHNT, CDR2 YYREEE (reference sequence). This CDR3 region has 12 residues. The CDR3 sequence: CASSLGGGEQYF. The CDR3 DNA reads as TGTGCCAGCAGCCTAGGGGGTGGCGAGCAGTACTTC. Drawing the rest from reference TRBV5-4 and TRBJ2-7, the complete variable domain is ETGVTQSPTHLIKTRGQQVTLRCSSQSGHNTVSWYQQALGQGPQFIFQYYREEENGRGNFPPRFSGLQFPNYSSELNVNALELDDSALYLCASSLGGGEQYFGPGTRLTVT.

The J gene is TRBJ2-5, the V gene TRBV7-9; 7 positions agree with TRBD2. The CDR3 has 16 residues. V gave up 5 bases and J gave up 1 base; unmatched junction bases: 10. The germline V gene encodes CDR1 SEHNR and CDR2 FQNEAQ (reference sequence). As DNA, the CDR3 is TGTGCCAGCAGCCGGGCGGGGGATGGGCCCCAAGAGACCCAGTACTTC. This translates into CASSRAGDGPQETQYF.

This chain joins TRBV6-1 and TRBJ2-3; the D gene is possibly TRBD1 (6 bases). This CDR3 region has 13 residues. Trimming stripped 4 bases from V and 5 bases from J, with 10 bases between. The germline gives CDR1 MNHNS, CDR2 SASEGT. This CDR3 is CASSVTGLDTQYF. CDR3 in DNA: TGTGCCAGCAGTGTAACAGGGTTAGATACGCAGTATTTT.

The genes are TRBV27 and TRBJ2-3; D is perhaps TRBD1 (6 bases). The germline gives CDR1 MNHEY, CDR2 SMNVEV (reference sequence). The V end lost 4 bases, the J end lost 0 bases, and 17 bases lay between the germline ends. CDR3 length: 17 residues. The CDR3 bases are TGTGCCAGCAGTTCCTTACAGGGCCCGCTAAGCACAGATACGCAGTATTTT. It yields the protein CASSSLQGPLSTDTQYF.

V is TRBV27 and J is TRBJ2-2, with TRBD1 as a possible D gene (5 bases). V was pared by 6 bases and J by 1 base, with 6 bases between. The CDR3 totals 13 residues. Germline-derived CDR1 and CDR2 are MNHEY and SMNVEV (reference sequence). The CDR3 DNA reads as TGTGCCAGCAGAACAGGGAACACCGGGGAGCTGTTTTTT. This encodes CASRTGNTGELFF.

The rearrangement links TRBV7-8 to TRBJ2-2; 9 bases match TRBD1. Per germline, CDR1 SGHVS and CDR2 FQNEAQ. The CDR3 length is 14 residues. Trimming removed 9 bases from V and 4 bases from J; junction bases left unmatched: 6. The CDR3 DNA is TGTGCCAGTTCGACAGGGGGGGGCACCGGGGAGCTGTTTTTT. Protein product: CASSTGGGTGELFF.

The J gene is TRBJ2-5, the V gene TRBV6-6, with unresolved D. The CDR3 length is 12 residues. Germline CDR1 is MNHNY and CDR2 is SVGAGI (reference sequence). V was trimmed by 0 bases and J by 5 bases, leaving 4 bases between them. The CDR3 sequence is CASSYSRETQYF. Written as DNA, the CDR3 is TGTGCCAGCAGTTACTCCCGGGAGACCCAGTACTTC.

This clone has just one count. CDR3 nucleotides: TGTGCCAGCAGTTTATCCGGGGGAGGTAATCAGCCCCAGCATTTT. This gives the protein CASSLSGGGNQPQHF. The genes are TRBV27 and TRBJ1-5; D is possibly TRBD1 (5 bases). This CDR3 comprises 15 residues. Germline V lookup: CDR1 MNHEY, CDR2 SMNVEV (reference sequence). Trimming removed 0 bases from V and 4 bases from J, with 10 bases in between.

The CDR3 DNA is TGTGCCAGCAAACAAGGGACAGTCTCTGGAAACACCATATATTTT. Encoded protein: CASKQGTVSGNTIYF. The J gene is TRBJ1-3, the V gene TRBV6-5, with 7 bases that match TRBD1. The V gene's germline CDR1 is MNHEY and CDR2 SVGAGI. The CDR3 is 15 amino acids. The J segment lost 0 bases and the V segment lost 7 bases, leaving 6 bases of the junction unmatched.

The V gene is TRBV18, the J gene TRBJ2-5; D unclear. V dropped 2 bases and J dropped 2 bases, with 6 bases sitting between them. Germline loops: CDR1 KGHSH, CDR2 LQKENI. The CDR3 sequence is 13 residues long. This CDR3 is CASSPSQQETQYF. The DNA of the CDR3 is TGTGCCAGCTCACCAAGCCAGCAAGAGACCCAGTACTTC.

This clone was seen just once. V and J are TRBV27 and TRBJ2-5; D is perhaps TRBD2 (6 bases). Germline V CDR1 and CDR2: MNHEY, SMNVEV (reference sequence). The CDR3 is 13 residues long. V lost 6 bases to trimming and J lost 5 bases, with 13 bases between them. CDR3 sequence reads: CASSWWGGETQYF. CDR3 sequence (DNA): TGTGCCAGCAGCTGGTGGGGAGGTGAGACCCAGTACTTC.

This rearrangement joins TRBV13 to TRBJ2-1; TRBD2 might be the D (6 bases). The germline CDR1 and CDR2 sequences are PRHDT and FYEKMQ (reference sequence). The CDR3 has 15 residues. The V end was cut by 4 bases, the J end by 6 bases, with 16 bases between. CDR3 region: CASSSGLRSLNEQFF. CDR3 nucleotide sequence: TGTGCCAGCAGCTCCGGACTAAGAAGCCTCAATGAGCAGTTCTTC.

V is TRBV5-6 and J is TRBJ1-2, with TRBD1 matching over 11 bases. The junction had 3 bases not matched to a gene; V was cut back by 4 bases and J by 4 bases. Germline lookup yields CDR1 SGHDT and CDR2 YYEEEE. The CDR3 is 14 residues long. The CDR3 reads CASSPGQGAYGYTF. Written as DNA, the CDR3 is TGTGCCAGCAGCCCCGGACAGGGGGCCTATGGCTACACCTTC.